This T cell receptor (beta chain) was documented in a study of glioma-infiltrating T cells. Findings and limits, study-wide: Only very few CDR3 sequences appeared in both tissue and blood. Non-neoplastic patients had below-expected tissue-blood divergence, while all gliomas exceeded expectation.

The table lists this clonotype with a few counts. What it recognizes is unknown. Using RNA template, CDR3s of TCR alpha and beta were amplified with iRepertoire arm-PCR. Tissue mRNA or PBMC total RNA, roughly 85-450 ng, went into one-step reverse transcription and amplification. TCRdb independently ran MiXCR on the multiplex PCR reads; one entry per CDR3 protein. The sample yields more than 110,000 distinct CDR3 sequences, about 39% seen once. The material sequenced was glioma tissue, nonneoplastic brain tissue, or PBMCs (not recorded which). The TCR was taken from a human donor with low-grade glioma or glioblastoma, undergoing nonglioma brain surgery, or in good health (not recorded which).

DNA for the CDR3: TGTGCCAGCAGTGAGTCGCGAGGATCACCCCTCCACTTT. The encoded protein is CASSESRGSPLHF. The V call is TRBV6-1, the J call TRBJ1-6, with no clear D. The CDR3 length is 13 residues. Germline V lookup: CDR1 MNHNS, CDR2 SASEGT. The V end was cut by 3 bases, the J end by 10 bases, with 10 bases between.